This TCR beta chain was obtained from a study of T cells after yellow fever vaccination. Notes on the study in general: FACS-sorted repertoires could contain abundant clonotypes contaminating from the bulk population.

TCRdb ran MiXCR on the 5' RACE reads and lists one entry per CDR3 protein. This sample has some 160,000 distinct CDR3 sequences; approximately 10% occur once, and the top ten carry roughly 40%. V was clipped by 5 bases and J by 5 bases; unmatched bases: 13. The CDR3 runs 16 residues. Germline V gene lookup returns CDR1 MNHEY and CDR2 SMNVEV (reference sequence). Note on this clonotype: Its target is not known.

Sequencing was performed on CD8+ T cells sorted from PBMCs, taken 45 days after the yellow fever booster vaccination. V and J are TRBV27 and TRBJ1-1; 8 bases are shared with TRBD1. This sequence originates from a man aged 18 to 35 who received the YFV17D yellow fever vaccine. Here the CDR3 DNA reads TGTGCCAGCAGTCGCCGACCGGACAGGGATGTGACTGAAGCTTTCTTT. It yields the protein CASSRRPDRDVTEAFF.